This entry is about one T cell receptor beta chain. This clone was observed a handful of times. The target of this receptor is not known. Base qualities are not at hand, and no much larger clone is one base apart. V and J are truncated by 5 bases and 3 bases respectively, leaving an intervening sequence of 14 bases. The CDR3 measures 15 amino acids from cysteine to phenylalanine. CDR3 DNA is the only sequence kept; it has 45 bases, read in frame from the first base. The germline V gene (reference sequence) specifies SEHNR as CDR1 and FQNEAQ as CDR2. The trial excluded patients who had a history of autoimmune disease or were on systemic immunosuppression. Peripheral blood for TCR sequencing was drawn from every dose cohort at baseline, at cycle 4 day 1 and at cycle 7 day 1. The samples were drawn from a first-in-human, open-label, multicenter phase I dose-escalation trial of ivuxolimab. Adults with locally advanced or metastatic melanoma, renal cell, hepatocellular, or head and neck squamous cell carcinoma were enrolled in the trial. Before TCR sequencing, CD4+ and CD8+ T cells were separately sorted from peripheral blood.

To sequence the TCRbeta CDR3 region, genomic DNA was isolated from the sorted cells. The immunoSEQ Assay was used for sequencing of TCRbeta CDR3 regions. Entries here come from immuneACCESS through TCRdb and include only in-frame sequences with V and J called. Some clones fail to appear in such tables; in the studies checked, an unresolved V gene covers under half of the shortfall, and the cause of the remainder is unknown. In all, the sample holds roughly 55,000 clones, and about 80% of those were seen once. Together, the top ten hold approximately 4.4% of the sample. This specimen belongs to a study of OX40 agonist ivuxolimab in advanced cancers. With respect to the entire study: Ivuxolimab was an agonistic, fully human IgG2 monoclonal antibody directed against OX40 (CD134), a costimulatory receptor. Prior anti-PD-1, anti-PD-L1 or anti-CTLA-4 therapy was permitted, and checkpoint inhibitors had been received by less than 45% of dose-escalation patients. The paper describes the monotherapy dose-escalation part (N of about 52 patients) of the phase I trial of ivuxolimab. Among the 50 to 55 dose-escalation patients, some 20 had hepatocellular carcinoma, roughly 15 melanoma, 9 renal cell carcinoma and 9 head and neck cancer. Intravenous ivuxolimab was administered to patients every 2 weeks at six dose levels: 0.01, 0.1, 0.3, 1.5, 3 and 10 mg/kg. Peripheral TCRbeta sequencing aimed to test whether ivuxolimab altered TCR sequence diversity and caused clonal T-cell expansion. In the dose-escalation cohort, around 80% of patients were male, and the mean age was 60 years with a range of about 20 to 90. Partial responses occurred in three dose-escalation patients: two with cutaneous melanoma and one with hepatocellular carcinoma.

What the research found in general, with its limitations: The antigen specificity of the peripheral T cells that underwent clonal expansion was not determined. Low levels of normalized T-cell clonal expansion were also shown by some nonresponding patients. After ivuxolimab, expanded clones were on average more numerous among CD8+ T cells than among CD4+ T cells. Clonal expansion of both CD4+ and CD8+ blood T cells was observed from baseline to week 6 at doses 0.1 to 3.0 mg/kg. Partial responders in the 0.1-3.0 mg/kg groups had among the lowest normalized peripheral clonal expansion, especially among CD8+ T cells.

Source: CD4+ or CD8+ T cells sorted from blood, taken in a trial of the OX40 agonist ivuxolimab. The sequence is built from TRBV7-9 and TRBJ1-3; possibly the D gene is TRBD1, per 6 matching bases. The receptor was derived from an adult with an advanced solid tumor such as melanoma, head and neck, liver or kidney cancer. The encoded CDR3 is CASSQDGQLGNTIYF. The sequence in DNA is TGTGCCAGCAGCCAAGACGGACAGCTTGGAAACACCATATATTTT.